Listed below are T cell receptor beta chains from one sample, sequenced in a study of technical replicates of blood from several donors. Here immunoSEQ multiplex PCR was the method, and the copy in TCRdb shows in-frame clones only, minus some. The data contain roughly 90,000 clones, about 94% of them singletons. The sequencing sample was made of T cells isolated from PBMCs. The receptor source for this set is a human donor in good health. The CDR3 runs from the conserved cysteine through the conserved F or W.

v_call: TRBV12-5
cdr3_aa: CASANIPGQLNNEQFF

v_call: TRBV28
cdr3_aa: CASSPSGLDYNEQFF

v_call: TRBV4-1
cdr3_aa: CASSQDRWLATTPSYNEQFF

v_call: TRBV5-1
cdr3_aa: CASSLEREDNEQFF

v_call: TRBV21-1
cdr3_aa: CASSKDGARASYNEQFF

v_call: TRBV11-2
cdr3_aa: CASSLVTGPGELFF

v_call: TRBV30
cdr3_aa: CAWSVQVYLGTVNSPLHF

v_call: TRBV19
cdr3_aa: CASSISEDTLENIQYF

v_call: TRBV27
cdr3_aa: CASSPREDEAFF

v_call: TRBV29-1
cdr3_aa: CSVPGLGDGYTF

v_call: TRBV7-9
cdr3_aa: CASRSRLPGTGPNGNTIYF

v_call: TRBV7-9
cdr3_aa: CASSPKAKLSTDTQYF

v_call: TRBV7-9
cdr3_aa: CASSTTGTSGRPAQYF

v_call: TRBV30
cdr3_aa: CAWSVPRVSYEQYF

v_call: TRBV7-6
cdr3_aa: CASSLELPDTQYF

v_call: TRBV20-1
cdr3_aa: CSAYGNEKLFF

v_call: TRBV7-9
cdr3_aa: CASSFGLNTEAFF

v_call: TRBV6-1
cdr3_aa: CASNLPRSGTDTQYF

v_call: TRBV29-1
cdr3_aa: CSVQDRDDTEAFF

v_call: TRBV18
cdr3_aa: CASSPYREGDGYTF

v_call: TRBV27
cdr3_aa: CASSFGGNEQYF

v_call: TRBV28
cdr3_aa: CASSTLAGDEQFF

v_call: TRBV6-1
cdr3_aa: CASSITGSLYEQYF

v_call: TRBV6-6
cdr3_aa: CASWAAGTGEEKLFF

v_call: TRBV7-6
cdr3_aa: CASSLSRYYEQYF

v_call: TRBV28
cdr3_aa: CASSLRGAGWSSYEQYF

v_call: TRBV11-2
cdr3_aa: CASSLGGGSYEQYF

v_call: TRBV19
cdr3_aa: CASSIRVHSGNTIYF

v_call: TRBV10-3
cdr3_aa: CATGRAGGPSPPDTQYF

v_call: TRBV6-1
cdr3_aa: CASSVKSSGNTIYF

v_call: TRBV4-1
cdr3_aa: CASSQGLWGVSNQPQHF

v_call: TRBV28
cdr3_aa: CASSLQGSHQPQHF

v_call: TRBV5-1
cdr3_aa: CASKGTVSYEQYF

v_call: TRBV30
cdr3_aa: CAWSVWPDTQYF

v_call: TRBV20-1
cdr3_aa: CSAAQAYGYTF

v_call: TRBV11-3
cdr3_aa: CASSPGTGQYNEQFF

v_call: TRBV5-1
cdr3_aa: CASSSGTGTYGYTF

v_call: TRBV28
cdr3_aa: CASSSAKIGASNQPQHF

v_call: TRBV4-1
cdr3_aa: CASSQEPGLLNYEQYF

v_call: TRBV7-6
cdr3_aa: CASSSIRLAGVETQYF